The clone carrying this T cell receptor beta chain was counted at least ten times. From the RT-PCR reads, TCRdb called clonotypes with MiXCR, one entry per CDR3 protein. The top ten clones hold about 9.9% of a sample with roughly 230,000 distinct CDR3 sequences, 13% to 15% of them seen once. This specimen comes from a study of patients and donors after allogeneic stem cell transplantation. This CDR3 has 15 amino acids. The V gene's germline CDR1 is SGHTA and CDR2 FQGNSA. V lost 4 bases and J lost 6, with 18 bases in between. This TCR derives from a human donor who was either an allogeneic HSCT recipient or a stem cell or donor lymphocyte infusion donor (not recorded which). It is not recorded whose cells these are; they may come from a transplant donor. The gene calls are TRBV7-2 and TRBJ1-2; D is possibly TRBD1 (6 bases). Source material: blood, either unsorted or a sorted T cell fraction (not recorded which). In DNA form, the CDR3 reads TGTGCCAGCAGCTCGAACAGGGTTCTATCCCATGGCTACACCTTC. Translating it yields CASSSNRVLSHGYTF.